A single sample gave rise to the 32 T cell receptor beta chains below, sequenced in a study of blood T cell repertoires in COVID-19. Sequencing used immunoSEQ multiplex PCR; TCRdb keeps in-frame clones, though not all of them. The table has a few hundred thousand clones, 75% to 85% seen once. Sequenced material: peripheral blood. The source is a woman aged 70-85 years with COVID-19, enrolled during active disease.

V usage is TRBV25-1 and J usage is TRBJ1-4; D perhaps matches TRBD1 (5 bases). The germline V and J ends were trimmed by 5 bases and 5 bases, with 15 bases remaining between them. This CDR3 spans 15 amino acids. CDR1 is MGHDK and CDR2 is SYGVNS in the germline V gene. CDR3 sequence: CASSSRRGPNEKLFF. In DNA, the CDR3 is TGTGCCAGCAGTAGCCGGAGGGGTCCGAATGAAAAACTGTTTTTT.

The rearrangement uses TRBV7-2 and TRBJ2-2; 8 bases are a match to TRBD2. The CDR3 covers 15 residues. Germline V CDR1 and CDR2: SGHTA, FQGNSA. The trim removed 1 base at V and 5 bases at J, leaving 3 bases unmatched. The CDR3 nucleotides are TGTGCCAGCAGCTTAGGAACTAGCGGTACCGGGGAGCTGTTTTTT. Translating gives CASSLGTSGTGELFF.

The chain employs TRBV24-1 and TRBJ2-7; 8 bases map to TRBD1. Losses at the gene ends were 4 bases for V and 6 bases for J; bases not matched to a gene: 10. The CDR3 runs to 15 residues. The germline V gene encodes CDR1 KGHDR and CDR2 SFDVKD. CDR3 DNA sequence: TGTGCCACCAGTGACAGACAGGACAGGGCCGGCGAGCAGTACTTC. Protein: CATSDRQDRAGEQYF.

The V gene is TRBV9, the J gene TRBJ2-2; 9 nucleotides line up with TRBD2. The CDR3 consists of 15 residues. CDR1 SGDLS and CDR2 YYNGEE come from the germline V gene. J gave up 2 bases and V 5 bases, and 4 bases lay outside the gene matches. The CDR3 region has the DNA TGTGCCAGCAGGTCTAGCGGGATAAACACCGGGGAGCTGTTTTTT. As protein: CASRSSGINTGELFF.

The chain is built from TRBV19 and TRBJ1-4, with a tentative D call TRBD1 (6 bases). CDR3 length equals 12 residues. From germline, CDR1 is LNHDA and CDR2 SQIVND (reference sequence). Trimming cost V 7 bases and J 14 bases, with 17 bases left between them. CDR3 coding DNA: TGTGCCAGTACCAAACCGGACAGTTTTCTGTTTTTT. Translated: CASTKPDSFLFF.

This chain connects TRBV5-5 to TRBJ2-5, with 11 bases fitting TRBD2. The CDR3 loop spans 16 amino acids. Trimming removed 3 bases from V and 5 bases from J; junction bases left unmatched: 9. Per the germline V gene, CDR1 is SGHKS and CDR2 is YYEKEE (reference sequence). The CDR3: CASSSTIAGGWETQYF. The CDR3 DNA sequence: TGTGCCAGCAGCTCCACCATAGCGGGAGGGTGGGAGACCCAGTACTTC.

The chain links TRBV4-1 to TRBJ2-3; a possible D gene is TRBD2 (6 bases). The CDR3 covers 16 residues. Germline V lookup: CDR1 MGHRA, CDR2 YSYEKL. Between the trimmed V and J ends, which lost 4 bases and 4 bases, there was a span of 18 bases. CDR3 protein: CASSPQGTGVADTQYF. Written as DNA, the CDR3 is TGCGCCAGCAGCCCCCAAGGGACGGGAGTGGCAGATACGCAGTATTTT.

The chain carries TRBV30 and TRBJ1-2; tentative D call: TRBD1 (5 bases). Germline CDR1 reads GTSNPN; CDR2 reads SVGIG (reference sequence). This CDR3 has 12 amino acids. V gave up 4 bases and J gave up 7 bases, with 13 bases separating them. The CDR3 spells CAWNGMGRGYTF. The CDR3 nucleotides read TGTGCCTGGAATGGAATGGGGCGTGGCTACACCTTC. Looking up the rest from reference TRBV30 and TRBJ1-2 gives the full variable domain: SQTIHQWPATLVQPVGSPLSLECTVEGTSNPNLYWYRQAAGRGLQLLFYSVGIGQISSEVPQNLSASRPQDRQFILSSKKLLLSDSGFYLCAWNGMGRGYTFGSGTRLTVV.

This clone occurred once. J is TRBJ2-7 and V is TRBV28; D gene unclear. Germline lookup yields CDR1 MDHEN and CDR2 SYDVKM. The CDR3 has 14 residues. Between the trimmed V and J ends, which lost 2 bases and 0 bases, there was a span of 8 bases. The CDR3 nucleotides are TGTGCCAGCAGTTTAGTGGCCCTCTCCTACGAGCAGTACTTC. Translating it yields CASSLVALSYEQYF.

The chain employs TRBV7-3 and TRBJ2-1; 7 bases fit TRBD2. Germline assignment: CDR1 SGHTA and CDR2 FQGTGA. The CDR3 loop spans 16 amino acids. Losses at the gene ends were 0 bases for V and 5 bases for J; bases not matched to a gene: 7. CDR3 residues: CASSLTMGAGHNEQFF. DNA for the CDR3: TGTGCCAGCAGCTTAACCATGGGAGCGGGGCACAATGAGCAGTTCTTC.

V usage is TRBV18 and J usage is TRBJ2-7; 10 bases agree with TRBD1. J lost 2 bases, V lost 2 bases, and 6 bases had no gene match. Per germline, CDR1 KGHSH and CDR2 LQKENI. This CDR3 is 16 amino acids long. The CDR3 DNA sequence: TGTGCCAGCTCACCATCGACAGGGGGCCGTACCTACGAGCAGTACTTC. It codes for CASSPSTGGRTYEQYF. Complete variable domain (other parts from reference TRBV18 and TRBJ2-7): NAGVMQNPRHLVRRRGQEARLRCSPMKGHSHVYWYRQLPEEGLKFMVYLQKENIIDESGMPKERFSAEFPKEGPSILRIQQVVRGDSAAYFCASSPSTGGRTYEQYFGPGTRLTVT.

V gene TRBV3-1 (or the pseudogene TRBV3-2) combines with J gene TRBJ1-1; D may be TRBD1 (6 bases). This CDR3 is built from 13 residues. Trimming stripped 6 bases from V and 9 bases from J, with 17 bases between. Germline assignment: CDR1 LGHDT and CDR2 YNNKEL (reference sequence). The DNA of the CDR3 is TGTGCCAGCAGGACCCGACAGGCGGGTAAAGCTTTCTTT. Translation gives CASRTRQAGKAFF.

The V call is TRBV5-1, the J call TRBJ1-1, with unresolved D. The ends were cut back, 2 bases at V and 5 bases at J, with 10 bases in the middle. Per germline, CDR1 SGHRS and CDR2 YFSETQ. The CDR3 has 13 amino acids. CDR3 nucleotides: TGCGCCAGCAGCTTAGGAGGTAGAACTGAAGCTTTCTTT. Its protein product is CASSLGGRTEAFF.

This clone was observed once. The chain is built from TRBV10-3 and TRBJ1-1, with D possibly being TRBD1 (6 bases). The CDR3 is made up of 13 amino acids. V lost 8 bases to trimming and J lost 5 bases, with 15 bases between them. In germline, CDR1 is ENHRY, CDR2 SYGVKD. The CDR3 sequence: CAIGQGLGTEAFF. The CDR3 nucleotides read TGTGCCATCGGCCAGGGGCTGGGGACTGAAGCTTTCTTT.

The V gene is TRBV19, the J gene TRBJ1-5, with 7 bases that match TRBD1. The ends lost 6 bases at V and 8 bases at J; junction bases unmatched: 10. CDR3 size: 14 residues. Per the germline V gene, CDR1 is LNHDA and CDR2 is SQIVND (reference sequence). The CDR3 DNA reads TGTGCCAGTAGCACTGACAGGGTCACTGAGCCCCAGCATTTT. This encodes CASSTDRVTEPQHF.

This chain connects TRBV5-1 to TRBJ2-7; 7 nucleotides align to TRBD1. V shed 3 bases and J 5 bases; nucleotides not matched to a gene: 11. The CDR3 is 15 residues long. Germline V gene sequence: CDR1 SGHRS, CDR2 YFSETQ. The CDR3 is CASSSSGTVGNEQYF. The CDR3 bases are TGCGCCAGCAGCTCCTCCGGGACAGTCGGGAACGAGCAGTACTTC.

J is TRBJ2-1 and V is TRBV5-1, with TRBD2 matching over 7 bases. This CDR3 is 17 amino acids long. Trimming removed 0 bases from V and 7 bases from J; junction bases left unmatched: 13. Germline V gene data show CDR1 as SGHRS and CDR2 as YFSETQ. The CDR3 here is CASSLATGEGRRNEQFF. The CDR3 nucleotides are TGCGCCAGCAGCTTGGCCACGGGGGAGGGCCGAAGAAATGAGCAGTTCTTC.

This chain uses TRBV2 with TRBJ1-1, with D possibly being TRBD1 (5 bases). V was clipped by 5 bases and J by 0 bases, with 10 bases between them. The CDR3 totals 14 residues. Germline values: CDR1 SNHLY, CDR2 FYNNEI. The chain's CDR3 is CASSYGTLNTEAFF. The CDR3 bases are TGTGCCAGCAGTTACGGGACTCTGAACACTGAAGCTTTCTTT.

This chain joins TRBV5-1 and TRBJ2-1; tentative D call: TRBD2 (6 bases). This CDR3 has 16 amino acids. Germline CDR1 is SGHRS and CDR2 is YFSETQ. Trimming removed 0 bases from V and 2 bases from J, with 12 bases in between. CDR3 in amino acids: CASSLAGGGAYNEQFF. In DNA, the CDR3 is TGCGCCAGCAGCTTGGCGGGCGGAGGGGCCTACAATGAGCAGTTCTTC. The entire variable domain, with the rest obtained from reference TRBV5-1 and TRBJ2-1, is as follows: KAGVTQTPRYLIKTRGQQVTLSCSPISGHRSVSWYQQTPGQGLQFLFEYFSETQRNKGNFPGRFSGRQFSNSRSEMNVSTLELGDSALYLCASSLAGGGAYNEQFFGPGTRLTVL.

The CDR3 DNA reads TGTGCCAGCAGTGGGGGCAGGGGGCGCACCGGGGAGCTGTTTTTT. This gives the protein CASSGGRGRTGELFF. The J gene is TRBJ2-2, the V gene TRBV25-1, with 8 bases that match TRBD1. CDR1 is MGHDK, CDR2 SYGVNS, per germline. Trimming at V came to 4 bases and at J to 4 bases, leaving 5 bases not matched to a gene. The CDR3 is 15 amino acids.

The chain is built from TRBV30 and TRBJ2-3; possible D gene TRBD1, 5 bases. Germline V gene sequence: CDR1 GTSNPN, CDR2 SVGIG (reference sequence). The CDR3 runs to 15 residues. V was pared by 0 bases and J by 1 base, with 11 bases between. This chain's CDR3 is CAWSVGLGGTDTQYF. CDR3 bases: TGTGCCTGGAGTGTTGGCCTAGGGGGCACAGATACGCAGTATTTT.

Concerning this clone: At the DNA level, this CDR3 is encoded by other sequences in the same sample as well. The rearrangement uses TRBV5-1 and TRBJ2-1; 11 bases agree with TRBD2. CDR1 SGHRS and CDR2 YFSETQ come from the germline V gene. The CDR3 totals 15 residues. The J segment lost 4 bases and the V segment lost 5 bases, leaving 5 bases of the junction unmatched. The CDR3 protein is CASSPGTSGYNEQFF. Here the CDR3 DNA reads TGCGCCAGCAGTCCCGGGACTAGCGGATACAATGAGCAGTTCTTC.

The chain combines TRBV11-2 with TRBJ1-2; weak D call: TRBD1 (6 bases). V lost 6 bases and J lost 7, with 24 bases in between. In germline, CDR1 is SGHAT, CDR2 FQNNGV. This CDR3 is 16 amino acids long. CDR3 sequence: CASRDLALGARGGYTF. The CDR3, as DNA: TGTGCCAGCAGAGACCTGGCCCTGGGGGCAAGAGGTGGCTACACCTTC.

The table lists this clone with a count of one. The chain employs TRBV28 and TRBJ2-7, with 9 bases that match TRBD2. Trimming cost V 6 bases and J 4 bases; bases outside gene matches: 4. This CDR3 spans 13 amino acids. CDR1 is MDHEN and CDR2 is SYDVKM in the germline V gene. CDR3 sequence (DNA): TGTGCCAGCAGGGCGGGAGGGGGGTACGAGCAGTACTTC. Its translation: CASRAGGGYEQYF.

The V gene is TRBV5-1, the J gene TRBJ2-1, with 8 bases matching TRBD2. V lost 2 bases, J lost 7 bases, and 5 bases stayed unmatched. The length of the CDR3 is 14 residues. CDR1 and CDR2 (germline): SGHRS, YFSETQ. Here the CDR3 DNA reads TGCGCCAGCAGCTTACTAGCGGAGATAAATGAGCAGTTCTTC. Translating it yields CASSLLAEINEQFF.

J is TRBJ1-6 and V is TRBV11-2; D remains ambiguous. The CDR3 runs 14 residues. Germline assignment: CDR1 SGHAT and CDR2 FQNNGV. The germline V and J ends were trimmed by 2 bases and 8 bases, with 10 bases remaining between them. The CDR3 region has the DNA TGTGCCAGCAGCTTAACGGACGGGGATTCACCCCTCCACTTT. Amino acid sequence: CASSLTDGDSPLHF.

The chain combines TRBV10-3 with TRBJ2-2, with D hard to call. CDR1 and CDR2 from the germline V gene are ENHRY and SYGVKD. Trimming removed 5 bases from V and 6 bases from J, with 22 bases in between. This CDR3 has 17 amino acids. CDR3 sequence: CAISRLLSSEVAGELFF. For the CDR3, the DNA is TGTGCCATCAGTCGCCTATTGAGTTCAGAGGTGGCCGGGGAGCTGTTTTTT.

The chain has TRBV10-2 and TRBJ2-1; 8 nucleotides match TRBD2. CDR1 WSHSY and CDR2 SAAADI come from the germline V gene. J lost 7 bases, V lost 6 bases, and 11 bases had no gene match. The length of the CDR3 is 15 residues. The CDR3, as DNA: TGCGCCAGCAGGATCGGGAGGGCCAATCAGAATGAGCAGTTCTTC. Its protein is CASRIGRANQNEQFF.

V gene TRBV19 combines with J gene TRBJ1-1, with D possibly being TRBD1 (5 bases). The germline V gene has CDR1 LNHDA and CDR2 SQIVND (reference sequence). The CDR3 runs 14 residues. The ends were cut back, 3 bases at V and 5 bases at J, with 13 bases in the middle. The CDR3 is CASSIGGKGTEAFF. The DNA of the CDR3 is TGTGCCAGTAGTATCGGGGGAAAGGGAACTGAAGCTTTCTTT.

The chain joins TRBV7-3 to TRBJ1-5; a possible D gene is TRBD1 (6 bases). The CDR3 is 15 residues long. The V gene lost 3 bases and the J gene lost 0 bases, with 9 bases spanning the gap. From germline, CDR1 is SGHTA and CDR2 FQGTGA. CDR3 amino acids: CASSFTGNSNQPQHF. The CDR3, as DNA: TGTGCCAGCAGCTTTACAGGGAATAGCAATCAGCCCCAGCATTTT.

Written as DNA, the CDR3 is TGTGCCAGCTCACCAAGAGTAGCGGGAGGGAAGAATGAGCAGTTCTTC. Amino acids: CASSPRVAGGKNEQFF. V is TRBV18 and J is TRBJ2-1; 11 bases line up with TRBD2. V dropped 2 bases and J dropped 7; count of bases not matched to a gene: 7. Per germline, CDR1 KGHSH and CDR2 LQKENI. The CDR3 loop spans 16 amino acids.

V and J are TRBV5-4 and TRBJ2-7; possibly TRBD2 for D (6 bases). This CDR3 region has 15 residues. Trimming shortened V by 4 bases and J by 3 bases, and 17 bases separated the two germline ends. From germline, CDR1 is SGHNT and CDR2 YYREEE (reference sequence). The chain's CDR3 is CASSAPGLGFYEQYF. The CDR3, as DNA: TGTGCCAGCAGCGCACCGGGACTGGGCTTCTACGAGCAGTACTTC.